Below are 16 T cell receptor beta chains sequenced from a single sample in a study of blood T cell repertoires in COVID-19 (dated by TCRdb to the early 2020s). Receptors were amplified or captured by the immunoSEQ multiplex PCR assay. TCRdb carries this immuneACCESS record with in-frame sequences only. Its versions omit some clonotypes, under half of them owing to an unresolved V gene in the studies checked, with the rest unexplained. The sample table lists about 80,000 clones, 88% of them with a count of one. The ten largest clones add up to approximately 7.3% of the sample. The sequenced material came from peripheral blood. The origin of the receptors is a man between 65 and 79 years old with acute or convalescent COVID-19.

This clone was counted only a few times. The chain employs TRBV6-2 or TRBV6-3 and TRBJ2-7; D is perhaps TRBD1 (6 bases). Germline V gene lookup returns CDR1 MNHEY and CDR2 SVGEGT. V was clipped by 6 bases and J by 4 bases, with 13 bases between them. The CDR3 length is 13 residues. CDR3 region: CASSATQGYEQYF. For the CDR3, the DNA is TGTGCCAGCAGCGCTACACAGGGTTACGAGCAGTACTTC.

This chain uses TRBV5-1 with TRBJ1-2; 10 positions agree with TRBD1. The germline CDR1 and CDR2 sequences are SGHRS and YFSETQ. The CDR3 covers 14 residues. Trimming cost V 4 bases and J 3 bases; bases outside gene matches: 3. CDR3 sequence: CASSSGTGDYGYTF. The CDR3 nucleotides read TGCGCCAGCAGCAGCGGGACAGGGGACTATGGCTACACCTTC. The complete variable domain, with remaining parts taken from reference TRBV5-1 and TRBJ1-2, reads KAGVTQTPRYLIKTRGQQVTLSCSPISGHRSVSWYQQTPGQGLQFLFEYFSETQRNKGNFPGRFSGRQFSNSRSEMNVSTLELGDSALYLCASSSGTGDYGYTFGSGTRLTVV.

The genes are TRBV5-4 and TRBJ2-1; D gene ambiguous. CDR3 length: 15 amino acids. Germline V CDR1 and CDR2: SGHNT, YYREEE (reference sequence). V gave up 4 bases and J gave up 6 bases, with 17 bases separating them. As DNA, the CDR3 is TGTGCCAGCAGCCCCGCCTCGTGGCCCCGCAATGAGCAGTTCTTC. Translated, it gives CASSPASWPRNEQFF. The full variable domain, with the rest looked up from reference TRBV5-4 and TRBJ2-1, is ETGVTQSPTHLIKTRGQQVTLRCSSQSGHNTVSWYQQALGQGPQFIFQYYREEENGRGNFPPRFSGLQFPNYSSELNVNALELDDSALYLCASSPASWPRNEQFFGPGTRLTVL.

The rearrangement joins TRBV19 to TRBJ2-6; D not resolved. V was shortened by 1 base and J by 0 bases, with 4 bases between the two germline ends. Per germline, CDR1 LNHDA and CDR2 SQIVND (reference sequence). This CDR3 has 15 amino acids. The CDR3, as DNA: TGTGCCAGTAGTATAGTCCTCTCTGGGGCCAACGTCCTGACTTTC. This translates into CASSIVLSGANVLTF.

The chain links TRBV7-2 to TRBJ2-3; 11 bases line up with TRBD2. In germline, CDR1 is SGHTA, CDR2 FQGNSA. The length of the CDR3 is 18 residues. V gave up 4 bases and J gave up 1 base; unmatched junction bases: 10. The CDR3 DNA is TGTGCCAGCAGCTCCCTAGCGGGGGGCCTCGGAGGCACAGATACGCAGTATTTT. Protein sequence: CASSSLAGGLGGTDTQYF.

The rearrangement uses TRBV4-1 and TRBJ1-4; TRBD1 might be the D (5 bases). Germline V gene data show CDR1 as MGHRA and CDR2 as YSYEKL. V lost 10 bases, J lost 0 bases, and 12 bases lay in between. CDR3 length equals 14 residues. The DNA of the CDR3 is TGCGCCACCAGGGCGGCGTCAACTAATGAAAAACTGTTTTTT. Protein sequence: CATRAASTNEKLFF.

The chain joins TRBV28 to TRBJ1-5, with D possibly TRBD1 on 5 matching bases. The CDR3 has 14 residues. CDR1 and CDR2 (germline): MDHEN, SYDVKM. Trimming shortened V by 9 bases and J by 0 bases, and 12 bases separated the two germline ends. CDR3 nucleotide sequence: TGTGCCAGTCGCCGGGGGGGTAGCAATCAGCCCCAGCATTTT. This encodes CASRRGGSNQPQHF.

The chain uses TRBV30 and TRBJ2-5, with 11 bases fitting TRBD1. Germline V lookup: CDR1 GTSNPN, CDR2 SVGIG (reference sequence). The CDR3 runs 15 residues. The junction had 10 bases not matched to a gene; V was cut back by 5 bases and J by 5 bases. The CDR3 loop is CAWGYGQGAGETQYF. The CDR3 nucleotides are TGTGCCTGGGGCTATGGACAGGGGGCCGGGGAGACCCAGTACTTC.

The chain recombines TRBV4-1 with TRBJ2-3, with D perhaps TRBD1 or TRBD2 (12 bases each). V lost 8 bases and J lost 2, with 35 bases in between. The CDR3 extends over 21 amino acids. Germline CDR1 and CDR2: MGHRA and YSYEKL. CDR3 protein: CASGGQGARLAGAVHTDTQYF. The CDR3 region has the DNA TGCGCCAGCGGGGGACAGGGGGCGCGACTAGCGGGAGCCGTGCACACAGATACGCAGTATTTT.

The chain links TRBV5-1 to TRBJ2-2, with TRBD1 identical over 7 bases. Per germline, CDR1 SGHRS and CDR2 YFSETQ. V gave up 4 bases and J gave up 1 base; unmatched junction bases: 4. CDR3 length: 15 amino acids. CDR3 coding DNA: TGCGCCAGCAGCCGGGGACAGCAGAACACCGGGGAGCTGTTTTTT. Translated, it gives CASSRGQQNTGELFF.

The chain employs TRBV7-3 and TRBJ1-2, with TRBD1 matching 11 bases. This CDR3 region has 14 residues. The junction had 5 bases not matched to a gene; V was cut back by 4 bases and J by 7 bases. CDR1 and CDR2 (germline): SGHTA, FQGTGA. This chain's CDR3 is CASSSNGQGAGYTF. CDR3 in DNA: TGTGCCAGCAGCTCCAATGGACAGGGGGCTGGCTACACCTTC.

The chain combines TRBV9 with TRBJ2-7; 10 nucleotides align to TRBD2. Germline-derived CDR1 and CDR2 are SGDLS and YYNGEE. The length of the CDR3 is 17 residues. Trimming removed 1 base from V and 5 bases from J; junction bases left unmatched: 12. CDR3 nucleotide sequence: TGTGCCAGCAGCGTAAATCCCTCGCTAGCGGGAGACCACGAGCAGTACTTC. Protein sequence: CASSVNPSLAGDHEQYF.

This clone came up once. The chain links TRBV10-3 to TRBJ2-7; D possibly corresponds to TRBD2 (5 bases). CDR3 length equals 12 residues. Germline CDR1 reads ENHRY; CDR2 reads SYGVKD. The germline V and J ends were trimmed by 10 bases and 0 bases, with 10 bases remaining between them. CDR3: CATRRSSYEQYF. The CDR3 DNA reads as TGTGCCACGAGGAGGAGCTCCTACGAGCAGTACTTC.

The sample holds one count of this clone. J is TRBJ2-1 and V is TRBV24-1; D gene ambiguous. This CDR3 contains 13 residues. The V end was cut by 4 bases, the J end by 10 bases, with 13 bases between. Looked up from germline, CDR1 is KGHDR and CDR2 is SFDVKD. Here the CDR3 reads CATSDPPVHEQFF. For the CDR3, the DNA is TGTGCCACCAGTGACCCCCCCGTACACGAGCAGTTCTTC.

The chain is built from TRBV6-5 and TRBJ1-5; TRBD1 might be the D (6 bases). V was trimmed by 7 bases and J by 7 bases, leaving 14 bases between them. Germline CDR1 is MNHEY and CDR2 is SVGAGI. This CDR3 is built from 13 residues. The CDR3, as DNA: TGTGCCAGCAATACAGGGAAAGGACAGCCCCAGCATTTT. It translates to CASNTGKGQPQHF.

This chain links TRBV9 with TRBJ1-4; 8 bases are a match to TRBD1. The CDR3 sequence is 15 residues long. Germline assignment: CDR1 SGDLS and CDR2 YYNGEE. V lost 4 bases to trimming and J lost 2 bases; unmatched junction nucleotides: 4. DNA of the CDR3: TGTGCCAGCAGCCCCCGACAGGGGACTAATGAAAAACTGTTTTTT. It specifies CASSPRQGTNEKLFF.